These 21 T cell receptor beta chains were sequenced from one sample in a study of blood T cell repertoires in COVID-19. TCRdb keeps only in-frame clones here, not all; method: immunoSEQ multiplex PCR. The profile shows over 150,000 clones, roughly 84% of them singletons. Material: peripheral blood. The receptors derive from a man between 45 and 60 years old with COVID-19, enrolled during active disease.

This chain uses TRBV30 with TRBJ2-1; unclear D gene. This CDR3 comprises 12 residues. Germline V gene sequence: CDR1 GTSNPN, CDR2 SVGIG (reference sequence). V was clipped by 4 bases and J by 12 bases, with 16 bases between them. As DNA, the CDR3 is TGTGCCTGGACTACTTCAGGCGTCTGGCAGTTCTTC. Translation gives CAWTTSGVWQFF. Complete variable domain (other parts from reference TRBV30 and TRBJ2-1): SQTIHQWPATLVQPVGSPLSLECTVEGTSNPNLYWYRQAAGRGLQLLFYSVGIGQISSEVPQNLSASRPQDRQFILSSKKLLLSDSGFYLCAWTTSGVWQFFGPGTRLTVL.

The J gene is TRBJ1-4, the V gene TRBV9; a possible D gene is TRBD1 (6 bases). With 4 bases removed from V and 11 bases from J, the gap between germline ends came to 18 bases. The CDR3 length is 14 residues. The V gene's germline CDR1 is SGDLS and CDR2 YYNGEE. The CDR3 region has the DNA TGTGCCAGCAGCCGGGACGACCGCGGGGGCAAACTGTTTTTT. Amino acid sequence: CASSRDDRGGKLFF.

This chain links TRBV25-1 with TRBJ2-7, with 10 bases identical to TRBD2. This CDR3 is built from 15 residues. Germline CDR1 reads MGHDK; CDR2 reads SYGVNS. J was trimmed by 1 base and V by 3 bases; bases with no gene match: 3. Written as DNA, the CDR3 is TGTGCCAGCAGTGAGACTAGCGGGCGATCCTACGAGCAGTACTTC. It is translated as CASSETSGRSYEQYF.

The chain employs TRBV5-8 and TRBJ2-1; 10 bases line up with TRBD1. The CDR3 contains 15 residues. The germline V gene has CDR1 SGHTS and CDR2 YDEGEE. V shed 5 bases and J 8 bases; nucleotides not matched to a gene: 10. This CDR3 is CASRVGTGVFDEQFF. DNA for the CDR3: TGTGCCAGCAGGGTCGGGACAGGGGTTTTCGATGAGCAGTTCTTC. The variable domain in full, with the rest retrieved from reference TRBV5-8 and TRBJ2-1, is EAGVTQSPTHLIKTRGQQATLRCSPISGHTSVYWYQQALGLGLQFLLWYDEGEERNRGNFPPRFSGRQFPNYSSELNVNALELEDSALYLCASRVGTGVFDEQFFGPGTRLTVL.

This clone came up once. The chain recombines TRBV7-3 with TRBJ2-7; 7 bases align to TRBD1. This CDR3 has 15 amino acids. With 5 bases clipped from V and 3 bases from J, the junction kept 10 bases outside the gene matches. Germline loops: CDR1 SGHTA, CDR2 FQGTGA. Here the CDR3 DNA reads TGTGCCAGCAGCGGTACCGGGACAGCTGACTACGAGCAGTACTTC. Protein: CASSGTGTADYEQYF. Looking up the rest from reference TRBV7-3 and TRBJ2-7 gives the full variable domain: GAGVSQTPSNKVTEKGKYVELRCDPISGHTALYWYRQSLGQGPEFLIYFQGTGAADDSGLPNDRFFAVRPEGSVSTLKIQRTERGDSAVYLCASSGTGTADYEQYFGPGTRLTVT.

The chain joins TRBV9 to TRBJ2-3; a weak D match, TRBD2 (6 bases). CDR1 is SGDLS, CDR2 YYNGEE, per germline. Trimming shortened V by 4 bases and J by 2 bases, and 14 bases separated the two germline ends. The CDR3 contains 15 residues. The CDR3 region is CASSPYGGNTDTQYF. CDR3 nucleotides: TGTGCCAGCAGCCCTTACGGGGGAAACACAGATACGCAGTATTTT.

This clone occurred once. This sequence joins TRBV30 and TRBJ2-3; 9 bases map to TRBD1. Germline assignment: CDR1 GTSNPN and CDR2 SVGIG (reference sequence). The CDR3 is made up of 15 amino acids. V gave up 2 bases and J gave up 4 bases; unmatched junction bases: 7. Here the CDR3 reads CAWSPGTGMADTQYF. For the CDR3, the DNA is TGTGCCTGGAGTCCCGGGACAGGGATGGCAGATACGCAGTATTTT. The variable domain in full, with the rest retrieved from reference TRBV30 and TRBJ2-3, is SQTIHQWPATLVQPVGSPLSLECTVEGTSNPNLYWYRQAAGRGLQLLFYSVGIGQISSEVPQNLSASRPQDRQFILSSKKLLLSDSGFYLCAWSPGTGMADTQYFGPGTRLTVL.

CDR3 in amino acids: CATSRKRQGVETQYF. In DNA form, the CDR3 reads TGTGCCACCAGCAGAAAGAGGCAGGGGGTAGAGACCCAGTACTTC. The chain employs TRBV15 and TRBJ2-5; 7 bases are a match to TRBD1. From germline, CDR1 is LNHNV and CDR2 YYDKDF (reference sequence). Unmatched junction bases numbered 7, after V lost 2 bases and J lost 4 bases. CDR3 length: 15 residues.

Only one count was recorded for this clone. The chain employs TRBV30 and TRBJ2-7, with 9 nucleotides matching TRBD2. This CDR3 spans 14 amino acids. Germline CDR1 and CDR2: GTSNPN and SVGIG (reference sequence). The junction had 6 bases not matched to a gene; V was cut back by 0 bases and J by 6 bases. CDR3 region: CAWSVIAGAGEQYF. Here the CDR3 DNA reads TGTGCCTGGAGTGTAATAGCGGGGGCGGGCGAGCAGTACTTC.

The rearrangement links TRBV18 to TRBJ1-5; 7 bases align to TRBD1. The CDR3 extends over 14 amino acids. Trimming removed 3 bases from V and 2 bases from J; junction bases left unmatched: 1. Germline V gives CDR1 KGHSH, CDR2 LQKENI. The CDR3 sequence: CASSPQGGNQPQHF. CDR3 DNA sequence: TGTGCCAGCTCACCCCAGGGGGGCAATCAGCCCCAGCATTTT.

The V call is TRBV7-6, the J call TRBJ2-1; 9 bases fit TRBD1. The germline CDR1 and CDR2 sequences are SGHVS and FNYEAQ. This CDR3 has 17 residues. Trimming removed 5 bases from V and 1 base from J; junction bases left unmatched: 9. This CDR3 is CASSPDVGQGSYNEQFF. The CDR3 nucleotides are TGTGCCAGCAGCCCAGACGTTGGACAGGGGTCCTACAATGAGCAGTTCTTC.

This chain joins TRBV7-2 and TRBJ2-7, with 14 positions matching TRBD2. CDR1 SGHTA and CDR2 FQGNSA come from the germline V gene. The CDR3 has 19 residues. V was clipped by 0 bases and J by 1 base; unmatched bases: 8. CDR3 in amino acids: CASSLAGVGLAGGSYEQYF. CDR3 sequence (DNA): TGTGCCAGCAGCTTAGCTGGGGTAGGACTAGCGGGGGGATCCTACGAGCAGTACTTC.

This chain joins TRBV4-1 and TRBJ1-4; D uncertain. CDR1 is MGHRA, CDR2 YSYEKL, per germline. The CDR3 totals 15 residues. The ends were cut back, 2 bases at V and 7 bases at J, with 14 bases in the middle. The CDR3 region is CASSQSGAMAEKLFF. Written as DNA, the CDR3 is TGCGCCAGCAGCCAAAGTGGAGCCATGGCTGAAAAACTGTTTTTT.

The chain has TRBV6-5 and TRBJ1-1; TRBD1 aligns across 7 bases. Looked up from germline, CDR1 is MNHEY and CDR2 is SVGAGI. CDR3 length equals 14 residues. The V segment lost 5 bases and the J segment 8 bases; nucleotides outside the gene matches: 11. The CDR3 coding sequence is TGTGCCAGCAGTCAGACAGGGACCGGCCCAGAAGCTTTCTTT. This gives the protein CASSQTGTGPEAFF.

The chain links TRBV11-2 to TRBJ2-7; the match to TRBD1 covers 8 bases. The ends lost 4 bases at V and 0 bases at J; junction bases unmatched: 2. The CDR3 sequence is 14 residues long. The germline CDR1 and CDR2 sequences are SGHAT and FQNNGV. The chain's CDR3 is CASSWTGRSYEQYF. CDR3 DNA: TGTGCCAGCAGCTGGACAGGGCGCTCCTACGAGCAGTACTTC.

This clone was detected ten times or more. The chain has TRBV2 and TRBJ1-1; maybe TRBD1 (5 bases). The CDR3 sequence is 14 residues long. Germline-derived CDR1 and CDR2 are SNHLY and FYNNEI. V was clipped by 6 bases and J by 0 bases, with 11 bases between them. The DNA of the CDR3 is TGTGCCAGCAGGGAATACAGGTTGAACACTGAAGCTTTCTTT. Amino acids: CASREYRLNTEAFF.

The chain is built from TRBV27 and TRBJ1-4, with D perhaps TRBD1 (6 bases). The length of the CDR3 is 15 residues. Germline CDR1 MNHEY, CDR2 SMNVEV (reference sequence). Deletions cut 5 bases from V and 0 bases from J, with 10 bases between. DNA for the CDR3: TGTGCCAGCAGTCAACAGGGCGCAACTAATGAAAAACTGTTTTTT. Its protein product is CASSQQGATNEKLFF.

The rearrangement joins TRBV2 to TRBJ2-5; 7 bases fit TRBD1. This CDR3 spans 14 amino acids. Losses at the gene ends were 4 bases for V and 5 bases for J; bases not matched to a gene: 7. The V gene's germline CDR1 is SNHLY and CDR2 FYNNEI. The CDR3 sequence is CASSGAGGGETQYF. Written as DNA, the CDR3 is TGTGCCAGCAGTGGGGCAGGGGGTGGGGAGACCCAGTACTTC.

This sequence joins TRBV18 and TRBJ2-7, with TRBD1 as a possible D gene (5 bases). V gave up 4 bases and J gave up 3 bases, with 13 bases separating them. CDR3 length equals 14 residues. The V gene's germline CDR1 is KGHSH and CDR2 LQKENI. CDR3 DNA: TGTGCCAGCTCACTAAAAAGCGACAGCTACGAGCAGTACTTC. This sequence encodes CASSLKSDSYEQYF. The variable domain in full, with the rest retrieved from reference TRBV18 and TRBJ2-7, is NAGVMQNPRHLVRRRGQEARLRCSPMKGHSHVYWYRQLPEEGLKFMVYLQKENIIDESGMPKERFSAEFPKEGPSILRIQQVVRGDSAAYFCASSLKSDSYEQYFGPGTRLTVT.

The chain recombines TRBV19 with TRBJ2-1; the D gene is possibly TRBD2 (6 bases). Looked up from germline, CDR1 is LNHDA and CDR2 is SQIVND (reference sequence). This CDR3 comprises 13 residues. Trimming pared 7 bases from V and 1 base from J, leaving 8 bases between. The CDR3 nucleotides read TGTGCCAGTAATGGGGGGTCCTACAATGAGCAGTTCTTC. Translation: CASNGGSYNEQFF.

The chain has TRBV18 and TRBJ1-1; TRBD1 matches 8 bases. The CDR3 contains 15 residues. Germline V gene lookup returns CDR1 KGHSH and CDR2 LQKENI. Trimming at V came to 7 bases and at J to 5 bases, leaving 12 bases not matched to a gene. The CDR3 here is CASFPGNRGVTEAFF. CDR3 DNA: TGTGCCAGCTTCCCGGGGAACAGGGGGGTGACTGAAGCTTTCTTT.